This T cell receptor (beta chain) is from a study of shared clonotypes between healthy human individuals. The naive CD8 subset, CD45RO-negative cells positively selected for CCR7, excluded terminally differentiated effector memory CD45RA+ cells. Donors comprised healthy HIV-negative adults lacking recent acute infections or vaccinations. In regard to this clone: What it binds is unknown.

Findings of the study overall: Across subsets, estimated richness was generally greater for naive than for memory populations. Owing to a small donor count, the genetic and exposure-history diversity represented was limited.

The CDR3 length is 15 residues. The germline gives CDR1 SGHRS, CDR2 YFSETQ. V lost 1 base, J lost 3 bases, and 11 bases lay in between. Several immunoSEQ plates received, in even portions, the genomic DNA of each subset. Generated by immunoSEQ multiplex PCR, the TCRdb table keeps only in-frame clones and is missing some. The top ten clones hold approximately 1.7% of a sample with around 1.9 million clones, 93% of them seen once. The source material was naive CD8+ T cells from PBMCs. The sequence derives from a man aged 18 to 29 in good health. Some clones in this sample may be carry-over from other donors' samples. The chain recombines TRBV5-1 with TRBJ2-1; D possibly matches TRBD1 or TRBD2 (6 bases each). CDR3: CASSLTGADYNEQFF. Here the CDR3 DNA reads TGCGCCAGCAGCTTGACGGGGGCGGACTACAATGAGCAGTTCTTC.